The next 27 T cell receptor beta chains were all read from a single sample in a study of tumor-infiltrating lymphocytes in primary liver carcinoma (dated by TCRdb to about 2017). Without any cell sorting, total RNA and DNA were co-extracted from approximately 22-30 mg of bulk tissue using the AllPrep DNA/RNA mini kit. These reads were obtained on an Illumina HiSeq 2500. Starting from approximately 0.5 ug total RNA, TCRbeta-specific cDNA was produced by reverse transcription with a constant-region primer and ProtoScript II reverse transcriptase. The TCRbeta libraries were prepared through three rounds of nested multiplex PCR following a slightly modified ARM-PCR procedure. Each of the first two PCR rounds ran for around 9 cycles and used multiplex TRBV1-TRBV30 forward primers together with a Cbeta reverse primer. TCRdb trimmed public reads at Q25 via fastp, called clones via MiXCR and kept in-frame beta chains. Rows with a matching CDR3 protein are joined into one entry that keeps the most common DNA and genes. The sample includes 80,000 or so distinct CDR3 sequences, with about three quarters observed a single time. The biggest ten clones account for approximately 27% of the sample.

The sample consisted of tumor-adjacent normal liver tissue. These receptors all come from a man aged 40-50 years with primary liver carcinoma and hepatitis B virus infection.

To note about this clonotype: A read error is likely, as this CDR3 ends without the conserved phenylalanine or tryptophan. V and J are TRBV12-3 or TRBV12-4 and TRBJ1-2, with TRBD1 as a possible D gene (6 bases). CDR3 length: 13 residues. The CDR3 DNA is TGTGCCAACAGTTTAGAACAGGGTGACGGCTACACCTCC. Translating it yields CANSLEQGDGYTS.

On this clonotype itself: At one end, the junction sequence differs from germline, possibly due to a read error. This sequence joins TRBV28 and TRBJ2-3, with 9 bases that match TRBD2. Germline V CDR1 and CDR2: MDHEN, SYDVKM. The CDR3 is 14 residues long. The CDR3 region is CASVEAGGTDTLYF. CDR3 sequence (DNA): TGTGCCAGCGTAGAAGCGGGAGGCACAGATACGCTGTATTTT.

Notes on this clonotype: The junction departs from germline at one end; a sequencing error may be responsible. The chain recombines TRBV5-4 with TRBJ2-7; 7 nucleotides match TRBD2. CDR3 size: 14 residues. The germline gives CDR1 SGHNT, CDR2 YYREEE (reference sequence). CDR3 residues: CASSWDYKPYEQYF. CDR3 nucleotides: TGCGCCAGCAGCTGGGACTACAAACCCTACGAGCAGTACTTT.

In regard to this clonotype: Germline and junction disagree at one end, which may indicate a read error. The chain combines TRBV11-2 with TRBJ2-7; possibly TRBD2 for D (6 bases). This CDR3 contains 13 residues. Germline V gene sequence: CDR1 SGHAT, CDR2 FQNNGV. CDR3 in amino acids: CAGSFGGANEQYF. CDR3 bases: TGTGCCGGCAGTTTCGGAGGGGCTAACGAGCAGTACTTC.

As concerns this clonotype: This may arise from a read error, as a much more abundant clone is one base away. The rearrangement joins TRBV14 to TRBJ1-6; D might be TRBD1 (5 bases). Looked up from germline, CDR1 is SGHDN and CDR2 is FVKESK. The CDR3 has 16 amino acids. The CDR3 bases are TGTGCCAGCAACCAAGGGGTCGTGAGGTTTAATTCACCCCTCCACTTT. Its protein product is CASNQGVVRFNSPLHF.

CDR3 DNA sequence: TGCAGCGTCAAGGGTGTACGGGATTCCCCCTACGAGCAGTACTTC. Its protein is CSVKGVRDSPYEQYF. V usage is TRBV29-1 and J usage is TRBJ2-7, with D perhaps matching TRBD2 (5 bases). Trimming left V 6 bases short and J 2 bases short, with 20 bases between. The germline gives CDR1 SQVTM, CDR2 ANQGSEA. The CDR3 consists of 15 residues.

This chain links TRBV6-5 with TRBJ1-2; 9 bases map to TRBD1. The V gene end was trimmed by 5 bases and the J gene end by 13 bases; junction bases not matched to a gene: 20. This CDR3 has 16 residues. The germline V gene encodes CDR1 MNHEY and CDR2 SVGAGI. Written as DNA, the CDR3 is TGTGCCAGCAGTCCCAAACCGGGACAGGGTGTTTTGGCCTGCACCTTC. As protein: CASSPKPGQGVLACTF.

For this clonotype: Just one base apart from a much larger clone, this may be a read error. The genes are TRBV12-3 or TRBV12-4 and TRBJ2-2; possibly TRBD2 for D (6 bases). The CDR3 has 16 residues. With 8 bases removed from V and 6 bases from J, the gap between germline ends came to 22 bases. The CDR3 DNA is TGTGCCAGCCACCTAGGCGGGATGCCGGACGCCGGGGAGCTGTTTTTT. It translates to CASHLGGMPDAGELFF.

This clonotype showed up just once. The V call is TRBV6-5, the J call TRBJ2-7; D may be TRBD2 (6 bases). The ends were cut back, 4 bases at V and 4 bases at J, with 11 bases in the middle. The CDR3 length is 13 residues. In germline, CDR1 is MNHEY, CDR2 SVGAGI. The CDR3 coding sequence is TGTGCCAGCAGTTCCACAGCGGGTTACGAGCAGTACTTC. Translation gives CASSSTAGYEQYF.

This clonotype was recorded many times. This rearrangement joins TRBV11-2 to TRBJ1-2; 7 positions match TRBD1. With 5 bases clipped from V and 3 bases from J, the junction kept 6 bases outside the gene matches. Per the germline V gene, CDR1 is SGHAT and CDR2 is FQNNGV. This CDR3 comprises 14 residues. The CDR3 DNA sequence: TGTGCCAGCAGCCCAGCCGACAGGGACTATGGCTACACCTTC. Translated: CASSPADRDYGYTF. The whole variable domain, remainder taken from reference TRBV11-2 and TRBJ1-2, is EAGVAQSPRYKIIEKRQSVAFWCNPISGHATLYWYQQILGQGPKLLIQFQNNGVVDDSQLPKDRFSAERLKGVDSTLKIQPAKLEDSAVYLCASSPADRDYGYTFGSGTRLTVV.

In its sample, this clonotype was seen once. The V gene is TRBV6-4, the J gene TRBJ2-3; 11 bases agree with TRBD2. Germline V CDR1 and CDR2: MRHNA, SNTAGT. V was pared by 10 bases and J by 2 bases, with 8 bases of the junction left unmatched. The CDR3 length is 15 residues. DNA of the CDR3: TGTGCCAACAGGCGGACTAGCGGGCACACAGATACGCAGTATTTT. Translation: CANRRTSGHTDTQYF.

The table lists this clonotype with a count of one. The final CDR3 position lacks the conserved phenylalanine or tryptophan, pointing to a likely read error. The chain combines TRBV4-1 with TRBJ2-3, with D unclear. This CDR3 comprises 15 residues. CDR1 MGHRA and CDR2 YSYEKL come from the germline V gene. The CDR3 nucleotides read TGCGCCAGCAGTCAAGGGTGGGTCGGCGCAGGTACGCAGTATTCT. It specifies CASSQGWVGAGTQYS.

This clonotype turned up a few times. The gene calls are TRBV12-3 or TRBV12-4 and TRBJ1-5; 8 bases map to TRBD1. V lost 6 bases and J lost 5; bases outside the gene matches: 3. CDR3 length: 13 residues. DNA for the CDR3: TGTGCCAGCAGCCAGGGGGCCTATCAGCCCCAGCATTTT. It specifies CASSQGAYQPQHF.

This sequence joins TRBV2 and TRBJ1-1; D call uncertain. The V gene lost 6 bases and the J gene lost 3 bases, with 11 bases spanning the gap. The CDR3 covers 13 residues. Germline assignment: CDR1 SNHLY and CDR2 FYNNEI. CDR3 sequence: CASRLTRDTEAFF. The DNA for the CDR3 is TGTGCCAGCAGGCTCACCCGGGACACTGAAGCTTTCTTT.

As for this clonotype: Since a much larger clone is just one base distant, this may be a read error. The CDR3 spells CAGSFRSGEKDYEQYF. CDR3 sequence (DNA): TGCGCCGGCAGCTTCCGGTCTGGGGAGAAAGACTACGAGCAGTACTTC. The V and J genes are TRBV5-1 and TRBJ2-7; TRBD2 might be the D (5 bases). The germline V gene has CDR1 SGHRS and CDR2 YFSETQ. The CDR3 covers 16 residues.

The V gene is TRBV11-1, the J gene TRBJ2-1; 8 bases line up with TRBD1. In germline, CDR1 is SGHAT, CDR2 FQDESV (reference sequence). The CDR3 covers 16 residues. The CDR3 spells CASCLADRAYYNEQFF. The CDR3 region has the DNA TGTGCAAGCTGTTTAGCGGACAGGGCGTACTACAATGAGCAGTTCTTC.

A remark on this clonotype: One end of the junction is discordant with germline, which a read error may explain. The chain carries TRBV6-2 or TRBV6-3 and TRBJ1-1, with 7 bases fitting TRBD1. The V gene's germline CDR1 is MNHEY and CDR2 SVGEGT. This CDR3 spans 16 amino acids. Here the CDR3 reads CASSYGTESLNTEALF. CDR3 nucleotide sequence: TGTGCCAGCAGTTACGGGACAGAGAGCCTGAACACTGAAGCTCTCTTT.

This chain connects TRBV4-1 to TRBJ2-1, with D maybe TRBD1 (5 bases). Germline loops: CDR1 MGHRA, CDR2 YSYEKL. Trimming shortened V by 4 bases and J by 5 bases, and 15 bases separated the two germline ends. The CDR3 runs to 15 residues. In DNA, the CDR3 is TGCGCCAGCAGCCCGCTCGGTGAGGACAACAATGAGCAGTTCTTC. It specifies CASSPLGEDNNEQFF.

In regard to this clonotype: Since a much larger clone is just one base distant, this may be a read error. The chain combines TRBV5-1 with TRBJ2-7, with TRBD1 identical over 7 bases. Germline lookup yields CDR1 SGHRS and CDR2 YFSETQ. CDR3 length equals 16 residues. Trimming at V came to 2 bases and at J to 5 bases, leaving 13 bases not matched to a gene. The CDR3 sequence is CASSLQPGTVFNEQYF. The CDR3 coding sequence is TGCGCCAGCAGCTTACAACCCGGGACAGTGTTCAACGAGCAGTACTTC.

This clonotype is classed as medium-sized. V and J are TRBV12-3 or TRBV12-4 and TRBJ2-3; D unclear. The CDR3 is 15 residues long. Trimming took off 3 bases at V and 1 base at J, with 11 bases between the two ends. For the CDR3, the DNA is TGTGCCAGCAGTTTTCATTCAAGCGGCACAGATACGCAGTATTTT. It is translated as CASSFHSSGTDTQYF.

Only one count was recorded for this clonotype. In this CDR3 the conserved last residue, phenylalanine or tryptophan, is missing, so a read error is likely. The limits of the CDR3 on the DNA are not certain, so only TCRdb's listed CDR3 is given. V is TRBV29-1 and J is TRBJ2-1; TRBD2, the table's D call, was not compared with the DNA. Including both end residues, the CDR3 is 12 amino acids long. Germline V CDR1 and CDR2: SQVTM, ANQGSEA. CDR3 in amino acids: CSVPSGSLEQFM.

Details on this clonotype: An end of the junction differs from the germline gene, which may be a read error. CDR3 DNA: TGCAGGGTCACCACGCTTCGGCCCTGGTCCCGTCAAGAGCAGTTCTTT. Translation: CRVTTLRPWSRQEQFF. This rearrangement joins TRBV29-1 to TRBJ2-1; D unclear. Germline V gene data show CDR1 as SQVTM and CDR2 as ANQGSEA. This CDR3 contains 16 residues.

With regard to this clonotype: A read error may produce the germline difference seen at one junction end. The gene calls are TRBV6-5 and TRBJ2-5, with 11 nucleotides matching TRBD2. CDR3 size: 15 residues. CDR1 and CDR2 from the germline V gene are MNHEY and SVGAGI. The DNA of the CDR3 is TGTGCCAGGAGTTACTCGACTAGCGGGGAGGAGACACAGTACTTC. Residues: CARSYSTSGEETQYF.

The chain is built from TRBV11-2 and TRBJ2-5; D may be TRBD2 (5 bases). Between the trimmed V and J ends, which lost 1 base and 2 bases, there was a span of 11 bases. The germline V gene has CDR1 SGHAT and CDR2 FQNNGV. CDR3 size: 15 residues. The chain's CDR3 is CASSLGASRQETQYF. The DNA of the CDR3 is TGTGCCAGCAGCTTAGGGGCTAGCCGACAAGAGACCCAGTACTTC.

Regarding this clonotype: A much larger clone sits a single nucleotide away, making a read error possible. This chain uses TRBV28 with TRBJ1-3, with unresolved D. CDR1 and CDR2 from the germline V gene are MDHEN and SYDVKM. The CDR3 runs to 13 residues. Trimming took 6 bases from V and 5 from J, leaving 11 bases between them. CDR3 sequence: CASRGGVRNTIYF. Written as DNA, the CDR3 is TGTGCCAGCAGGGGAGGTGTGCGAAACACCATATATTTT.

This sequence joins TRBV19 and TRBJ2-1, with D uncertain. V lost 5 bases and J lost 7, with 12 bases in between. Germline V gene lookup returns CDR1 LNHDA and CDR2 SQIVND (reference sequence). The CDR3 totals 13 residues. The CDR3 DNA follows: TGTGCCAGTAGTCTCATCGGGCCTAATGAGCAGTTCTTC. It translates to CASSLIGPNEQFF.

Worth noting for this clonotype: A much larger clone is a single base away; this may be a read error. V usage is TRBV5-1 and J usage is TRBJ2-7; 8 bases map to TRBD2. V was clipped by 4 bases and J by 3 bases; unmatched bases: 6. The CDR3 has 14 amino acids. The germline V gene encodes CDR1 SGHRS and CDR2 YFSETQ. The CDR3 is CASSLRRGGYEQYF. CDR3 DNA sequence: TGCGCCAGCAGCCTTCGACGGGGGGGCTACGAGCAGTACTTC.